Listed below are T cell receptor beta chains from one sample, sequenced in a study of response to subunit inactivated influenza vaccine. Each CDR3 protein is one row after TCRdb ran MiXCR on the RT-PCR reads. Of about 300,000 distinct CDR3 sequences in the sample, about 20% are singletons; the top ten hold about a tenth. The sample in question was PBMCs from blood, obtained about 20 months after vaccination. The receptors were gathered from a man aged 50-75 years who received an inactivated influenza vaccine. Each CDR3 is given without its conserved first and last residue. Fields, in order: CDR3 protein, V gene, J gene.

SASSGTGAEKLF	TRBV20-1	TRBJ1-4
ASSLEAYNEKLF	TRBV7-9	TRBJ1-4
ASSLGRAGQETQY	TRBV12-3/TRBV12-4	TRBJ2-5
ASSETGYNQPQH	TRBV25-1	TRBJ1-5
ASSPPNQPEAF	TRBV18	TRBJ1-1
ATSKTSGGPTGELF	TRBV15	TRBJ2-2
ATSRDGTSGRGSYNEQF	TRBV15	TRBJ2-1
ASSPRDSNIQY	TRBV9	TRBJ2-4
AIRRKPNTEAF	TRBV10-3	TRBJ1-1
ASRSQGYEQY	TRBV28	TRBJ2-7
AWTRGQGMNTEAF	TRBV30	TRBJ1-1
ATGQGPTGELF	TRBV5-5	TRBJ2-2
ASSPQQVRETQY	TRBV18	TRBJ2-5